This T cell receptor (beta chain) was retrieved from a study of shared clonotypes between healthy human individuals. Study-wide results and caveats: Clonotype sharing across a few donors was observed for 4% to 5.5% of naive CD4 clonotypes. In the sorted subsets, rarefaction showed sequencing was incomplete despite large depth. Generation of non-shared clonotypes was less probable than generation of clonotypes shared by all four donors.

On this clone itself: No antigen is known for it.

Into CD45RA+ naive and CD45RA-negative memory subsets, the CD4+ cells were split. Clones were read by immunoSEQ multiplex PCR, and TCRdb kept only the in-frame ones, dropping some. The sample includes 1 million to 1.3 million clones, roughly 74% of them seen just once. The TCR comes from a man between 18 and 29 years old in good health. Some clones in this sample may be carry-over from other donors' samples. The sequenced material came from memory CD4+ T cells from PBMCs. The subset is: CD45RA-negative fraction.

The CDR3 DNA reads TGTGCCAGCAGCGTAGCGGCTAGCGGGACACTTTACGAGCAGTACTTC. It is translated as CASSVAASGTLYEQYF. This sequence joins TRBV9 and TRBJ2-7, with 9 bases that match TRBD2. This CDR3 comprises 16 residues. The V segment lost 0 bases and the J segment 4 bases; nucleotides outside the gene matches: 8. Germline CDR1 is SGDLS and CDR2 is YYNGEE.